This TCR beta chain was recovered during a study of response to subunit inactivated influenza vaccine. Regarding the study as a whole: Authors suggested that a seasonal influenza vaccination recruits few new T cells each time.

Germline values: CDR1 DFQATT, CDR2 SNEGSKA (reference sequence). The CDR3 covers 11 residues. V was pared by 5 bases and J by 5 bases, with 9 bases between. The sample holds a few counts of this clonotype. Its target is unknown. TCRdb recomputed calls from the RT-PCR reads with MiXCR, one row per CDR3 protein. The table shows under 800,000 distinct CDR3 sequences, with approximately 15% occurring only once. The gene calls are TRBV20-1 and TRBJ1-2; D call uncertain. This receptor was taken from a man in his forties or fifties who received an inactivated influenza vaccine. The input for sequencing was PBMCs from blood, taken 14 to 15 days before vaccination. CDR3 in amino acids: CSAGSGYGYTF. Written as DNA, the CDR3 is TGCAGTGCTGGATCGGGTTATGGCTACACCTTC.